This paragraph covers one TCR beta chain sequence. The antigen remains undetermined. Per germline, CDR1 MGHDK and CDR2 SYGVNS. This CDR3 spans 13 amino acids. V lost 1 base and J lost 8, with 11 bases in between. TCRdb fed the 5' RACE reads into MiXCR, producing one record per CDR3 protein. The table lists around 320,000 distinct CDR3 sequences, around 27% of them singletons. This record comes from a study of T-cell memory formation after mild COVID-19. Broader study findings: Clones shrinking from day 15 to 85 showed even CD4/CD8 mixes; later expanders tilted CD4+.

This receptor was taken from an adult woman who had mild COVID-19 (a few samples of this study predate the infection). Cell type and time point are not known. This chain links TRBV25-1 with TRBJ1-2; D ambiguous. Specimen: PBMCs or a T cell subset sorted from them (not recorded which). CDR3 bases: TGTGCCAGCAGTGAATCGGGAGGCCGGGGCTACACCTTC. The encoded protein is CASSESGGRGYTF.